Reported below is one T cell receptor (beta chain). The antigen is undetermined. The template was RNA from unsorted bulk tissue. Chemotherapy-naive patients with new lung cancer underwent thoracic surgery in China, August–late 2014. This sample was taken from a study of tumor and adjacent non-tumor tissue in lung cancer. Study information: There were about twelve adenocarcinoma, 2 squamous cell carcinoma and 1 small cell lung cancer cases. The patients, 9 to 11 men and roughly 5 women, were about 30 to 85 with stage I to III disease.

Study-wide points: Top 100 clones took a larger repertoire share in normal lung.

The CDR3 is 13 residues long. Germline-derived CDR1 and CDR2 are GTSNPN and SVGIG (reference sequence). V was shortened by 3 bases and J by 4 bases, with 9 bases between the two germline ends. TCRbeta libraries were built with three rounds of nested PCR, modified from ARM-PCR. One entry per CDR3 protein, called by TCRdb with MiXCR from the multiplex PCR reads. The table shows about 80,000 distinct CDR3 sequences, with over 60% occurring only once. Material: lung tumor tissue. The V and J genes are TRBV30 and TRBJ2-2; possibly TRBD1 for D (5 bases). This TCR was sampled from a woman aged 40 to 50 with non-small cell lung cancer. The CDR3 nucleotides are TGTGCCTGGAGCACTGGGGCCACCGGGGAGCTGTTTTTT. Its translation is CAWSTGATGELFF.